Described below is a single TCR beta chain sequence and its context. The antigen it binds to is not known. No much larger clonotype is one base removed from it; base qualities were not supplied. This sample was taken from a study of control samples from healthy donors and cancer patients (dated by TCRdb to about 2020). Trimming costs V 3 bases and J 5 bases, and their ends lie 1 base apart. Measured from the cysteine to the phenylalanine, the CDR3 is 10 residues long. The CDR3 DNA has 30 bases and is translated from base 1. The germline V gene provides CDR1 SNHLY and CDR2 FYNNEI. The protocol used for the library was the immunoSEQ multiplex PCR assay. The clones in this table, taken by TCRdb from immuneACCESS, are in-frame only. Not every clone is retained; where verified, under half of the shortfall comes from an unresolved V gene, and the cause of the rest is unknown. For this sample the table gives fewer than 110,000 clones, of which around 88% were detected only once. Under 20% of the sample is in the top ten clones.

The rearrangement joined TRBV2 to TRBJ2-5; no D gene call is confident. The sequence came from a man in his sixties with lung cancer. The sample comprised PBMCs. The CDR3 in this case is CASSEETQYF. At the DNA level, the sequence is TGTGCCAGCAGTGAGGAGACCCAGTACTTC.